The rows below give T cell receptor beta chains drawn from one sample of a study of blood T cells in healthy people across ages. One entry per CDR3 protein results from TCRdb running MiXCR on the 5' RACE reads. There are fewer than 750,000 distinct CDR3 sequences in the sample; around 50% occur only once, and roughly 24% lies in the top ten. Sequences were obtained from blood. The receptor set was obtained from a man aged 80 or over in good health. Both conserved end residues are part of each CDR3. D genes are given only for firm matches. Expanded clones get a size class; other rows say once, few or many, or leave the size out.

TRBJ1-2 TRBV27 NA TRBD1 TGTGCCAGCAGTTTAGCGAGACAGGGGGTCGGGGGCTACACCTTC CASSLARQGVGGYTF
TRBJ2-7 TRBV7-2 NA NA TGTGCCAGCAGCGCCCTCCCTCGACTGAACTCCTACGAGCAGTACTTC CASSALPRLNSYEQYF
TRBJ2-7 TRBV5-1 NA NA TGCGCCAGCAGAAACGAGCGCAATTCTAATCCCGAGCAGTACTTC CASRNERNSNPEQYF
TRBJ1-5 TRBV6-2/TRBV6-3 NA NA TGTGCCAGCAGCCGCGACAGATCAAACGATCAGCCCCAGCATTTT CASSRDRSNDQPQHF
TRBJ2-7 TRBV20-1 few TRBD2 TGCAGTGCCCTAGCGGGGAGAAACGAGCAGTACTTC CSALAGRNEQYF
TRBJ2-1 TRBV30 NA NA TGTGCCTGGAGTGTAGGGGGGGGGAATGAGCAGTTCTTC CAWSVGGGNEQFF
TRBJ1-2 TRBV15 NA NA TGTGCCACCAGCACGACGGCTTTAAACTATGGCTACACCTTC CATSTTALNYGYTF
TRBJ2-7 TRBV7-2 NA NA TGTGCCAGCAGCTTAGTAGGGGACGGATCCTACGAGCAGTACTTC CASSLVGDGSYEQYF
TRBJ2-1 TRBV7-8 NA TRBD2 TGTGCCAGCAGCTCCGGAGCGGGACTAGCTATGGCTGAGCAGTTCTTC CASSSGAGLAMAEQFF
TRBJ2-7 TRBV7-2 few NA TGTGCCAGCAAGACAGGACCAGACCCCTACGAGCAGTACTTC CASKTGPDPYEQYF
TRBJ2-7 TRBV29-1 NA TRBD1 TGCAGCGTTTCCCCCGGGACAGGGCCTCGCGAGCAGTACTTC CSVSPGTGPREQYF
TRBJ2-1 TRBV11-1 NA TRBD2 TGTGCCAGCAGCTCCCCCAAGTACGGGGCTAGCGGGAGAGCAACCTACAATGAGCAGTTATTC CASSSPKYGASGRATYNEQLF
TRBJ2-7 TRBV7-2 NA TRBD1 TGTGCCAGCAGCCCCACAGGGGCCTCCTACAATGAGCAGTACTTC CASSPTGASYNEQYF
TRBJ1-3 TRBV6-6 few NA TGTGCCAGCAGTTATACCGGCACTACTGGAAACACCATATATTTT CASSYTGTTGNTIYF
TRBJ2-7 TRBV10-3 NA TRBD1 TGTGCCATCAGGGACAGGGGGCAGGGCGAGCAGTACTTC CAIRDRGQGEQYF
TRBJ2-7 TRBV4-1 NA NA TGCGCCAGCAGCCAAGACCCGGGTTCAAGTACGTACTTC CASSQDPGSSTYF
TRBJ1-1 TRBV9 once NA TGTGCCAGCAGCGTAAAGGGGGGTGGTGTGAACACTGAAGCTTTCTTT CASSVKGGGVNTEAFF
TRBJ2-7 TRBV6-2/TRBV6-3 NA TRBD1 TGTGCCAGCAGCCCCATGGGACAGCCCTCCTACGAGCAGTACTTC CASSPMGQPSYEQYF
TRBJ2-7 TRBV20-1 NA NA TGCAGTGCTAGATGGGGGGCAGACGAGCAGTACTTC CSARWGADEQYF
TRBJ1-3 TRBV7-2 NA TRBD1 TGTGCCAGCAGCAACAACAGGGGTGGAAACACCATATATTTT CASSNNRGGNTIYF
TRBJ2-1 TRBV7-6 NA TRBD2 TGTGCCAGCAGCTTATTACGACTAGCGGACAATGAGCAGTTCTTC CASSLLRLADNEQFF
TRBJ2-6 TRBV6-5 few TRBD1 TGTGCCAGCAGCCGGAGTGGACAGGGAGGCAACGTCCTGACTTTC CASSRSGQGGNVLTF
TRBJ2-5 TRBV5-6 NA TRBD2 TGTGCCAGCAGCCTCATGACTAGCGGGCAATCACAAGAGACCCAGTACTTC CASSLMTSGQSQETQYF
TRBJ2-5 TRBV5-1 NA NA TGCGCCAGCAGCTTGACAGGGTTGTTAGAGACCCAGTACTTC CASSLTGLLETQYF
TRBJ2-7 TRBV12-3/TRBV12-4 few NA TGTGCCAGCAGTACCCAGGTTAGGTACCAGTACTTC CASSTQVRYQYF
TRBJ2-1 TRBV4-1 NA NA TGCGCCAGCAACACGGGGTTTTTGAGCTCCTACAATGAGCAGTTCTTC CASNTGFLSSYNEQFF
TRBJ1-2 TRBV4-1 once TRBD1 TGCGTCAGCAGCACCCAGGTGGGACAGGGCAGCTATGGCTACACCTTC CVSSTQVGQGSYGYTF
TRBJ2-1 TRBV4-3 few TRBD2 TGCGCCAGCAGCCAAGATGTTACTAGCGGGAATGAGCAGTTCTTC CASSQDVTSGNEQFF
TRBJ2-1 TRBV14 NA NA TGTGCCAGTGCGACCTACAATGAGCAGTTCTTC CASATYNEQFF
TRBJ2-3 TRBV6-2/TRBV6-3 once TRBD2 TGTGCCAGCAGTTACTCGCTAGCGGGAAATACGCAGTATTTT CASSYSLAGNTQYF
TRBJ2-2 TRBV6-6 NA NA TGTGCCAGCAGCCGGGGTGTCGGGGAGCTGTTTTTT CASSRGVGELFF
TRBJ2-1 TRBV20-1 few NA TGCAGTGCTGCTCCGGGGGATGAGCAGTTCTTC CSAAPGDEQFF
TRBJ2-3 TRBV11-1 NA NA TGTGCCAGCAGCTCTGCCGCAGGGCGGGGAGATACGCAGTATTTT CASSSAAGRGDTQYF
TRBJ2-3 TRBV29-1 NA NA TGCAGCGTTGAGGGGTCGCGGGAAGAAAGCACAGATACGCAGTATTTT CSVEGSREESTDTQYF
TRBJ2-5 TRBV5-6 NA NA TGTGCCAGCAGCGCGAAACTAGCTACTGTCCAAGAGACCCAGTACTTC CASSAKLATVQETQYF
TRBJ2-3 TRBV20-1 NA TRBD2 TGCAGTGCCCCTGGACTAGGCACAGATACGCAGTATTTT CSAPGLGTDTQYF
TRBJ2-4 TRBV15 NA NA TGTGCCACCAGCAGACAGGGTGAAGGCATTCAGTACTTC CATSRQGEGIQYF
TRBJ1-1 TRBV7-9 NA TRBD1 TGTGCCAGCAGCCGAGGACAGGGGGCTGAAGCTTTCTTT CASSRGQGAEAFF
TRBJ2-3 TRBV6-1 many TRBD2 TGTGCCAGCAGTGCACCGGGACTAGCGGGAGTTGGGGCAGATACGCAGTATTTT CASSAPGLAGVGADTQYF
TRBJ2-1 TRBV18 few NA TGTGCCAGCTCACGGAGCTCTAGCCCGTCCTACAATGAGCAGTTCTTC CASSRSSSPSYNEQFF
TRBJ2-2 TRBV6-6 NA NA TGTGCCAGCAGTTGGGGGAACACCGGGGAGCTGTTTTTT CASSWGNTGELFF
TRBJ2-7 TRBV2 few NA TGTGCCAGCTCTCGCCAAATTTACGAGCAGTACTTC CASSRQIYEQYF
TRBJ2-5 TRBV29-1 few NA TGCAGCGTTGCGACCCACAGTGGGGAGACCCAGTACTTC CSVATHSGETQYF
TRBJ2-3 TRBV7-6 NA TRBD2 TGTGCCGGTGGACTAGACGCAGATACGCAGTATTTT CAGGLDADTQYF
TRBJ2-2 TRBV7-2 NA NA TGTGCCAGCACCGTGACTGGGACTCAGAACACCGGGGAGCTGTTTTTT CASTVTGTQNTGELFF
TRBJ2-1 TRBV6-1 few TRBD2 TGTGCCAGCAGTGAACTCAGCGGGGGACGATACAATGAGCAGTTCTTC CASSELSGGRYNEQFF
TRBJ2-7 TRBV29-1 NA NA TGCAGCGCGATTGGGAGGGGGACCCCCGGGACCTACGAGCAGTACTTC CSAIGRGTPGTYEQYF
TRBJ2-1 TRBV28 few TRBD1 TGTGCCAGCGGTTTCTTGGGCCGACAGGGGAATTGGGATGAGCAGTTCTTC CASGFLGRQGNWDEQFF
TRBJ2-1 TRBV12-3/TRBV12-4 NA TRBD2 TGTGCCAGCAGTCTAGGGCTAGCGGCTGTTGAGCAGTTCTTC CASSLGLAAVEQFF
TRBJ1-2 TRBV20-1 few TRBD1 TGCAGTGCTAGCGACAGGGAGGGTGGCTACACCTTC CSASDREGGYTF
TRBJ1-4 TRBV7-9 NA NA TGTGCCAGCAGCTCGCATGGGGAAAAACTGTTTTTT CASSSHGEKLFF
TRBJ2-7 TRBV12-3/TRBV12-4 many NA TGTGCCAGCAGTACCCGACGATTCGGCTACGAGCAGTACTTC CASSTRRFGYEQYF
TRBJ2-1 TRBV7-2 NA NA TGTGCCAGCAACATGGACACAAGATCGCGCCACGGAGGCTACAATGAGCAGTTCTTC CASNMDTRSRHGGYNEQFF